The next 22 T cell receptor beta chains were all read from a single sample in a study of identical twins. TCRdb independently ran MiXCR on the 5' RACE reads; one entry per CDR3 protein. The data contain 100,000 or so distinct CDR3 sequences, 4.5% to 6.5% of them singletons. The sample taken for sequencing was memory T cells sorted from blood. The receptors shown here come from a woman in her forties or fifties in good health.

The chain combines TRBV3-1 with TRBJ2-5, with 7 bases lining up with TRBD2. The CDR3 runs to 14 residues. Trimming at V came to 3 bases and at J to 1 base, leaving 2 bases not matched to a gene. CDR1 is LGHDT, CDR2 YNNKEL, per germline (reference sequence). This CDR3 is CASSQSGAQETQYF. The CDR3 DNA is TGTGCCAGCAGCCAGAGCGGGGCCCAAGAGACCCAGTACTTC.

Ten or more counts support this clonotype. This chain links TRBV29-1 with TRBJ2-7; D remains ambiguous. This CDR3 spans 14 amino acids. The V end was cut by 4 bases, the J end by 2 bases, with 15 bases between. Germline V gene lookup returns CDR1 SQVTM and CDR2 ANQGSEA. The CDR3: CSVVTRLSPYEQYV. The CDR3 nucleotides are TGCAGCGTTGTTACCAGGCTAAGCCCCTACGAGCAGTACGTC.

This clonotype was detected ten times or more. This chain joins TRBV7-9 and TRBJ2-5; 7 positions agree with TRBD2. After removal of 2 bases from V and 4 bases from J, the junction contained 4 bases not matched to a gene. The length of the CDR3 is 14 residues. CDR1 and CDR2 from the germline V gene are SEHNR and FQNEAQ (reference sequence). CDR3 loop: CASSLHSGGETQYF. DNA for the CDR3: TGTGCCAGCAGCTTACACTCGGGAGGAGAGACCCAGTACTTC. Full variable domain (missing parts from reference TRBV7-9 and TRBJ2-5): DTGVSQNPRHKITKRGQNVTFRCDPISEHNRLYWYRQTLGQGPEFLTYFQNEAQLEKSRLLSDRFSAERPKGSFSTLEIQRTEQGDSAMYLCASSLHSGGETQYFGPGTRLLVL.

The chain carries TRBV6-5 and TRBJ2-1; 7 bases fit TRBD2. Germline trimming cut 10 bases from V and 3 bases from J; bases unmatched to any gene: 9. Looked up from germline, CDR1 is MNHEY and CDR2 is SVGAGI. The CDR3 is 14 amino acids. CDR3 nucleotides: TGTGCCAACCCTGAAGTAGCGGGCTACAATGAGCAGTTCTTC. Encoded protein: CANPEVAGYNEQFF.

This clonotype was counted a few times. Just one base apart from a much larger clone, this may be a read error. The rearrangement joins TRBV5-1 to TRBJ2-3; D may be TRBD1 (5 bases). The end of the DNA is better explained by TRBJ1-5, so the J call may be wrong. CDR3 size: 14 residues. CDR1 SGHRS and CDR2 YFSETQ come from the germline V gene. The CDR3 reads CASSLAGMADTQHF. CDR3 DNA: TGCGCCAGCAGCTTGGCAGGGATGGCAGATACGCAGCATTTT.

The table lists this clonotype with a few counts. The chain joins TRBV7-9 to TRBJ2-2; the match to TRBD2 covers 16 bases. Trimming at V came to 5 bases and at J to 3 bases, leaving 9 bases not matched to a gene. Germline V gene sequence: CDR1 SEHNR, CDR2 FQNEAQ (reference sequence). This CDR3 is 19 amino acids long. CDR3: CASSPGTSGRAGDTGELFF. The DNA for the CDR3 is TGTGCCAGCAGCCCCGGGACTAGCGGGAGGGCAGGGGACACCGGGGAGCTGTTTTTT.

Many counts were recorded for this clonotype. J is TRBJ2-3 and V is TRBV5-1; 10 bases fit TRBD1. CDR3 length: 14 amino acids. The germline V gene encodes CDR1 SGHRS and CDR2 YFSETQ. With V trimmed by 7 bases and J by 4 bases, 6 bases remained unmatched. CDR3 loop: CASRGQGGPDTQYF. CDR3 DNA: TGCGCCAGCCGCGGACAGGGGGGGCCAGATACGCAGTATTTT.

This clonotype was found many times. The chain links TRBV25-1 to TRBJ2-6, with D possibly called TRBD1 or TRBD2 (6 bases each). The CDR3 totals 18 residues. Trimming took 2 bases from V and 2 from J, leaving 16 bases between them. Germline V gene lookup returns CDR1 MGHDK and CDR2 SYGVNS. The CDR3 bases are TGTGCCAGCAGTGAACTCGCGGGACAAGTCACTGGGGCCAACGTCCTGACTTTC. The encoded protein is CASSELAGQVTGANVLTF.

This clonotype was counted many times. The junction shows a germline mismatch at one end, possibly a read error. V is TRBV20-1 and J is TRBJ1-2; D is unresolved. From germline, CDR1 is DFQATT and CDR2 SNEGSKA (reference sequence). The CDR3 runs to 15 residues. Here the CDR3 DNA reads TGCAGAGCTAGAGATCTGACATTCCCTAACTATGGCTACACCTTC. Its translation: CRARDLTFPNYGYTF.

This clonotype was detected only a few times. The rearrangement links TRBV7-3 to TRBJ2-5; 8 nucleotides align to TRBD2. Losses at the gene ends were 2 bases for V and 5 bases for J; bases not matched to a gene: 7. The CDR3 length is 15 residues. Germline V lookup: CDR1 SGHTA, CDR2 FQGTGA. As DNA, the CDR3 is TGTGCCAGCAGCTTATCAGCGGGAGTGGGGGAGACCCAGTACTTC. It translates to CASSLSAGVGETQYF.

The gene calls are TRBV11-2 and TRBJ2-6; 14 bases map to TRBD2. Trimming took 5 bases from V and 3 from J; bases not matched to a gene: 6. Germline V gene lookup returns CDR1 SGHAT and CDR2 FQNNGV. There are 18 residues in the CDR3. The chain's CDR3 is CASSAVGLAGDGANVLTF. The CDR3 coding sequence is TGTGCCAGCAGCGCGGTGGGACTAGCGGGAGATGGGGCCAACGTCCTGACTTTC.

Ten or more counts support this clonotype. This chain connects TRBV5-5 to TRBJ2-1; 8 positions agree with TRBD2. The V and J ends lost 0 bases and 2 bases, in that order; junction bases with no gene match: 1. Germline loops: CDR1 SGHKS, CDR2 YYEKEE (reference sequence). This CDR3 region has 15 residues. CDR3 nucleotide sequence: TGTGCCAGCAGCTTGGAGGGACTAGCCTACAATGAGCAGTTCTTC. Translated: CASSLEGLAYNEQFF.

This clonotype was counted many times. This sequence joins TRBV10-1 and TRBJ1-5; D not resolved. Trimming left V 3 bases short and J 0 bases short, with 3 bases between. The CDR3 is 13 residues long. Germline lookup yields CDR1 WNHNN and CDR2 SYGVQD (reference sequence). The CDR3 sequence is CASSDGSNQPQHF. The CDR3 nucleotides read TGCGCCAGCAGTGATGGTAGCAATCAGCCCCAGCATTTT.

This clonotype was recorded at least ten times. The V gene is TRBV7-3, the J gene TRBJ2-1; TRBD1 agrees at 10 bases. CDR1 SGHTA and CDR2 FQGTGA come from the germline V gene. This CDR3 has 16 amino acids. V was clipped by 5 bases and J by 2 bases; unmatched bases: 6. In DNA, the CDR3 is TGTGCCAGCAGCAGGACAGGGGGTACGCCCTACAATGAGCAGTTCTTC. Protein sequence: CASSRTGGTPYNEQFF.

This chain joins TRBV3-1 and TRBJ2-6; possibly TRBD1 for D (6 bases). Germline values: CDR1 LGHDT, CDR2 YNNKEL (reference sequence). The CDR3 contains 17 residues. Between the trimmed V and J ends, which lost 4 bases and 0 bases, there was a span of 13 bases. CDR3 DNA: TGTGCCAGCAGCCCAACAGGGTTCGGCTCTGGGGCCAACGTCCTGACTTTC. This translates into CASSPTGFGSGANVLTF. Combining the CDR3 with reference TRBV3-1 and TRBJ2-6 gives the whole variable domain DTAVSQTPKYLVTQMGNDKSIKCEQNLGHDTMYWYKQDSKKFLKIMFSYNNKELIINETVPNRFSPKSPDKAHLNLHINSLELGDSAVYFCASSPTGFGSGANVLTFGAGSRLTVL.

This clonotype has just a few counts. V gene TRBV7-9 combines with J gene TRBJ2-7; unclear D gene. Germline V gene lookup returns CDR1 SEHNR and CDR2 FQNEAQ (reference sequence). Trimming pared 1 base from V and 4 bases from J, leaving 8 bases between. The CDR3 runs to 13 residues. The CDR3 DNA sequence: TGTGCCAGCAGCTTAGGCAGTCATTACGAGCAGTACTTC. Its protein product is CASSLGSHYEQYF.

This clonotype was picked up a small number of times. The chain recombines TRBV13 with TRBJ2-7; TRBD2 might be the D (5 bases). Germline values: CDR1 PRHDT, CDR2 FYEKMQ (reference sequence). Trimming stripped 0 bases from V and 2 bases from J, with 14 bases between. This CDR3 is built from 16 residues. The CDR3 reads CASSLGPEGVTYEQYV. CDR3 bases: TGTGCCAGCAGCTTAGGGCCCGAGGGCGTCACCTACGAGCAGTACGTC.

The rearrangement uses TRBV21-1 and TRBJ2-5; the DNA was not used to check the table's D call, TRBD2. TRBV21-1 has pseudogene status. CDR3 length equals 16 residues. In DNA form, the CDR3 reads TGTGCCAGCAGCACCGAAGCGGGACTGTACCAAGAGACCCAGTACTTC. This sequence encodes CASSTEAGLYQETQYF.

The CDR3 sequence: CASSQAGWGGTDTQYF. In DNA, the CDR3 is TGTGCCAGCAGCCAAGCGGGGTGGGGGGGCACAGATACGCAGTATTTT. J is TRBJ2-3 and V is TRBV4-2; a weak D match, TRBD2 (6 bases). Germline lookup yields CDR1 LGHNA and CDR2 YNFKEQ. Trimming removed 1 base from V and 1 base from J, with 12 bases in between. The CDR3 totals 16 residues.

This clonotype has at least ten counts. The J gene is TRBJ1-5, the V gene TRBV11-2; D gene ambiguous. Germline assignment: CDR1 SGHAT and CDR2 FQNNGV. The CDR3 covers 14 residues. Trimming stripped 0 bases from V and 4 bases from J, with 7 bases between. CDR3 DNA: TGTGCCAGCAGCTTAGATCGGTTGAATCAGCCCCAGCATTTT. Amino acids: CASSLDRLNQPQHF.

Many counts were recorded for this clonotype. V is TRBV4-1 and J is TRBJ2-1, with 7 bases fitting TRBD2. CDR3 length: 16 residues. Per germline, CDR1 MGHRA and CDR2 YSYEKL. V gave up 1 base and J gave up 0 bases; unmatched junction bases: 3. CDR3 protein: CASSQVGRASYNEQFF. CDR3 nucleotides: TGCGCCAGCAGCCAAGTAGGGAGGGCCTCCTACAATGAGCAGTTCTTC.

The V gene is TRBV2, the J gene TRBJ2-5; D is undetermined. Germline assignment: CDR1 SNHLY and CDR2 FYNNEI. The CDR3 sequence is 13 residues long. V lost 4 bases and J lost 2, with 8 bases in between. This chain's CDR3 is CASSGGLQETQYF. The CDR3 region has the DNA TGTGCCAGCAGTGGGGGATTGCAAGAGACCCAGTACTTC.